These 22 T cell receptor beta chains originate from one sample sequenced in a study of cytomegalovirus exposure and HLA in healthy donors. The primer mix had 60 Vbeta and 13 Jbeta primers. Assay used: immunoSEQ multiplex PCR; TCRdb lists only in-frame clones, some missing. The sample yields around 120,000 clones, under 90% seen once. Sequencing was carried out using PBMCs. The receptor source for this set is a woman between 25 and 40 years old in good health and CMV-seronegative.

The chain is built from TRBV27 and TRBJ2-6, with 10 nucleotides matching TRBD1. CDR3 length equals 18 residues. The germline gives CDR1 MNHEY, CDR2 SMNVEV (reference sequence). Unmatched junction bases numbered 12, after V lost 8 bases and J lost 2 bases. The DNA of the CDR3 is TGTGCCAGCCGCGGCGGGGACAGGGGAAGAGCTGGGGCCAACGTCCTGACTTTC. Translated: CASRGGDRGRAGANVLTF.

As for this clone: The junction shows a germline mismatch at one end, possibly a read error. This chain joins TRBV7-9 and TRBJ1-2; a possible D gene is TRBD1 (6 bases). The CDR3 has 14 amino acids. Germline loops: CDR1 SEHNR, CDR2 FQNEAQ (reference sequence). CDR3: CSSSSGDIVYGYTF. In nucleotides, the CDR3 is TGTTCCAGCAGCTCCGGGGACATTGTCTATGGCTACACCTTC.

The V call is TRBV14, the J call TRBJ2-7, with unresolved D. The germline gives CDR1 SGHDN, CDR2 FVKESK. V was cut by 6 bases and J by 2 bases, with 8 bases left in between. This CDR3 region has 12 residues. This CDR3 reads CASSPNTYEQYF. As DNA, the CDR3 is TGTGCCAGCAGTCCCAACACCTACGAGCAGTACTTC.

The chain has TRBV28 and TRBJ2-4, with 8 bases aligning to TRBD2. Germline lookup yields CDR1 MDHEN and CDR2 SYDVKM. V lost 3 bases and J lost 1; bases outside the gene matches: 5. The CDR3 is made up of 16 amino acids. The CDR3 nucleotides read TGTGCCAGCAGTTTTCGGCGGGAGGCGGCCAAAAACATTCAGTACTTC. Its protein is CASSFRREAAKNIQYF.

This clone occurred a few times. The CDR3 here is CASTWGTMNTEAFF. The CDR3 bases are TGTGCCAGCACGTGGGGCACAATGAACACTGAAGCTTTCTTT. The rearrangement uses TRBV6-1 and TRBJ1-1, with D perhaps TRBD1 (5 bases). This CDR3 has 14 amino acids. V lost 7 bases to trimming and J lost 0 bases, with 12 bases between them. CDR1 MNHNS and CDR2 SASEGT come from the germline V gene.

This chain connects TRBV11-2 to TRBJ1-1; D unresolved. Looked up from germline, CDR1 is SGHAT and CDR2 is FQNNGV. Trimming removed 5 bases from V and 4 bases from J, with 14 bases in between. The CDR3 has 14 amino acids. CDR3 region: CASSALFGPTEAFF. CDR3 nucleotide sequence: TGTGCCAGCAGCGCACTCTTCGGTCCCACTGAAGCTTTCTTT.

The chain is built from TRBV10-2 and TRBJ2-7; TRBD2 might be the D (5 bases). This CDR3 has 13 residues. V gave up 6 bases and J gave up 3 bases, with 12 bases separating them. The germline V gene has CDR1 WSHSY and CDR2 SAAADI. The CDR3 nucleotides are TGCGCCAGCAGATTCCCGGGGAACTACGAGCAGTACTTC. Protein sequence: CASRFPGNYEQYF.

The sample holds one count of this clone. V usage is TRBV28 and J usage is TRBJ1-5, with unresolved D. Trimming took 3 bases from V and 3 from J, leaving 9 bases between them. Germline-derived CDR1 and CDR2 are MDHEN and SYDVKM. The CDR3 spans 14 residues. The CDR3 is CASSFGQLNQPQHF. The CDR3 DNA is TGTGCCAGCAGTTTTGGGCAGCTCAATCAGCCCCAGCATTTT. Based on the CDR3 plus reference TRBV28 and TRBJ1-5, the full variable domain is DVKVTQSSRYLVKRTGEKVFLECVQDMDHENMFWYRQDPGLGLRLIYFSYDVKMKEKGDIPEGYSVSREKKERFSLILESASTNQTSMYLCASSFGQLNQPQHFGDGTRLSIL.

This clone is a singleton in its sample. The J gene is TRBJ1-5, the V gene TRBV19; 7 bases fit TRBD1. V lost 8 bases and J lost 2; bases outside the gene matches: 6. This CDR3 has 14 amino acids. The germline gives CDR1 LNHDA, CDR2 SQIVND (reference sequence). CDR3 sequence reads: CASYGTARNQPQHF. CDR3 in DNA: TGTGCCAGTTACGGGACAGCCCGCAATCAGCCCCAGCATTTT.

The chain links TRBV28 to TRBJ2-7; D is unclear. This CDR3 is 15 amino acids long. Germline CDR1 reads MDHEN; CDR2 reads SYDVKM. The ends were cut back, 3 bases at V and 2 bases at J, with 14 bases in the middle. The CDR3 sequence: CASSFGLRITYEQYF. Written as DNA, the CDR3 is TGTGCCAGCAGTTTCGGTTTGCGGATAACCTACGAGCAGTACTTC.

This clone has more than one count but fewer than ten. CDR3: CAWSNRNEQYF. Written as DNA, the CDR3 is TGTGCCTGGAGTAACAGGAACGAGCAGTACTTC. The chain links TRBV30 to TRBJ2-7; perhaps TRBD1 as D (5 bases). V gave up 2 bases and J gave up 5 bases, with 7 bases separating them. Germline V gene lookup returns CDR1 GTSNPN and CDR2 SVGIG (reference sequence). This CDR3 comprises 11 residues.

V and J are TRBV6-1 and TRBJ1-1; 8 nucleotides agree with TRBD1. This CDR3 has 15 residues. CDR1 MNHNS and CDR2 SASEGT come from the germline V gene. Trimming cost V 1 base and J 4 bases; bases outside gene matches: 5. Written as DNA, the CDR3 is TGTGCCAGCAGTGAAGTCAGGGGGCGATTCACTGAAGCTTTCTTT. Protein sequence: CASSEVRGRFTEAFF.

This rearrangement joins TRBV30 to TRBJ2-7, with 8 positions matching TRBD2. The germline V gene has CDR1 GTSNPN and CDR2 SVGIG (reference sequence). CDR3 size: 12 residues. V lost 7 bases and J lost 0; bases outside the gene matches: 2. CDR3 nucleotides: TGTGCCTTGACTAGCGCCTCCTACGAGCAGTACTTC. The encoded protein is CALTSASYEQYF.

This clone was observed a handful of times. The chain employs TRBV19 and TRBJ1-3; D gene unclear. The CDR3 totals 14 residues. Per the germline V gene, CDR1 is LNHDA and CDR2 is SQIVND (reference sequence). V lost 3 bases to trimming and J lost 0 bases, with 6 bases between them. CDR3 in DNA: TGTGCCAGTAGTATCTCGAGCTCTGGAAACACCATATATTTT. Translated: CASSISSSGNTIYF.

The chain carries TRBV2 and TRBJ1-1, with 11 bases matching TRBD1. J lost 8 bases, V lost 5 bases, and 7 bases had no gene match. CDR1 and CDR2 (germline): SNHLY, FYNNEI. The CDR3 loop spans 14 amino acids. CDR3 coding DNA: TGTGCCAGCAGTCTGGGACAGGGGGTATTAGAAGCTTTCTTT. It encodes CASSLGQGVLEAFF.

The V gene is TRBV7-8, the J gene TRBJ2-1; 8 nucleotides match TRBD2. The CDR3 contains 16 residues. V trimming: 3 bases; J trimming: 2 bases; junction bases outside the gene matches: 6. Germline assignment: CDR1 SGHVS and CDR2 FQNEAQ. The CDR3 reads CASSFLAGGTYNEQFF. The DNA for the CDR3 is TGTGCCAGCAGCTTTTTGGCGGGAGGTACCTACAATGAGCAGTTCTTC.

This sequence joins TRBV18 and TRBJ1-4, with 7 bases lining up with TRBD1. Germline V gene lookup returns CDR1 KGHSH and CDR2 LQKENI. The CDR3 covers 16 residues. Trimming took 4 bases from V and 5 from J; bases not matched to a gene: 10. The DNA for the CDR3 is TGTGCCAGCTCACTCAGGTTGGGACAGTCAAATGAAAAACTGTTTTTT. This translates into CASSLRLGQSNEKLFF. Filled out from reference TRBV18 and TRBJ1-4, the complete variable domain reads NAGVMQNPRHLVRRRGQEARLRCSPMKGHSHVYWYRQLPEEGLKFMVYLQKENIIDESGMPKERFSAEFPKEGPSILRIQQVVRGDSAAYFCASSLRLGQSNEKLFFGSGTQLSVL.

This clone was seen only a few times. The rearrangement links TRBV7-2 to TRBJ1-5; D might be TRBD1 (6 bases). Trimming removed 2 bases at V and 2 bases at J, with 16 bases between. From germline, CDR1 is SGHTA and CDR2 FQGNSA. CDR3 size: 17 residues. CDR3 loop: CASSLTLLTGGNQPQHF. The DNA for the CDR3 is TGTGCCAGCAGCTTAACCTTGCTGACAGGCGGCAATCAGCCCCAGCATTTT.

CDR3: CASSRPGAASYEQYF. Written as DNA, the CDR3 is TGTGCCAGCAGTCGCCCGGGAGCGGCTTCCTACGAGCAGTACTTC. The gene calls are TRBV27 and TRBJ2-7, with D possibly being TRBD2 (6 bases). Germline loops: CDR1 MNHEY, CDR2 SMNVEV (reference sequence). Trimming took off 5 bases at V and 1 base at J, with 15 bases between the two ends. CDR3 length: 15 amino acids.

The CDR3 sequence is CASSIFGSSYNSPLHF. CDR3 bases: TGTGCCAGTAGTATTTTTGGGAGCTCCTATAATTCACCCCTCCACTTT. The chain has TRBV19 and TRBJ1-6; no clear D. Trimming took off 3 bases at V and 0 bases at J, with 9 bases between the two ends. This CDR3 is built from 16 residues. Germline V gene data show CDR1 as LNHDA and CDR2 as SQIVND (reference sequence).

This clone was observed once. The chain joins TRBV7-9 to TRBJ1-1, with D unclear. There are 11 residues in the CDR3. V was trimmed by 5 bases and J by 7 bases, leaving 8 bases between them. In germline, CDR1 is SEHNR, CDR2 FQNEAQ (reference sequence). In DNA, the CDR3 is TGTGCCAGCAGCCCTGGCAGTGAAGCTTTCTTT. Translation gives CASSPGSEAFF.

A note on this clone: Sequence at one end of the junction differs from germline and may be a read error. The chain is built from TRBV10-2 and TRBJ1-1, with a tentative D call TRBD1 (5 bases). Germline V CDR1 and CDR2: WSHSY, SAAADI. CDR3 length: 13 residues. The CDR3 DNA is TGCGCCAGCAGGGAGCCATCCAGGGCTCTGAGTGTCTTT. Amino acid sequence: CASREPSRALSVF.